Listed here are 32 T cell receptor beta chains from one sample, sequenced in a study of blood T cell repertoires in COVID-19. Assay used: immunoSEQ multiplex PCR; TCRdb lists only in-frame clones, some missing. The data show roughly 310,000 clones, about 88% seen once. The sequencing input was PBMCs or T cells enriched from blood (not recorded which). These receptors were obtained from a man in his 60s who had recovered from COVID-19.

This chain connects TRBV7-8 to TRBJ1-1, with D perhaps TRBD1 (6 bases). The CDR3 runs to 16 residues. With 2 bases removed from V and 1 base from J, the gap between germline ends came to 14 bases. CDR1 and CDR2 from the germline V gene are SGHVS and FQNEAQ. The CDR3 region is CASSLRGGEGNTEAFF. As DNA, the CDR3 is TGTGCCAGCAGCTTACGTGGGGGCGAGGGGAACACTGAAGCTTTCTTT.

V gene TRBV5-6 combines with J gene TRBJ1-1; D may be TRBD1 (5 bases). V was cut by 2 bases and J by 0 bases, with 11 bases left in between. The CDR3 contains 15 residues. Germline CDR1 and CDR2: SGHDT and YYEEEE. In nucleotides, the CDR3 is TGTGCCAGCAGCTTAAGGGCAGGGATGAACACTGAAGCTTTCTTT. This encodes CASSLRAGMNTEAFF.

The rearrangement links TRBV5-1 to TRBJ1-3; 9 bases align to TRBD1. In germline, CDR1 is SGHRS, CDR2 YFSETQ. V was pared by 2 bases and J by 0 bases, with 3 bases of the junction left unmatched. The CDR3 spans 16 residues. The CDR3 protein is CASSLGTGTSGNTIYF. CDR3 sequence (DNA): TGCGCCAGCAGCTTAGGGACAGGGACCTCTGGAAACACCATATATTTT.

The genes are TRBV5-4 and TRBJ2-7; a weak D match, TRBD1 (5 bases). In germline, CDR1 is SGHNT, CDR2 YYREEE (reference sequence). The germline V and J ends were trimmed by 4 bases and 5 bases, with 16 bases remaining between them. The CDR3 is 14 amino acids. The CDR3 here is CASSPPQDNDEQYF. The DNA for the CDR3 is TGTGCCAGCAGCCCCCCACAGGATAATGACGAGCAGTACTTC.

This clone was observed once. CDR3 nucleotides: TGTGCCAGCAGTGACGGGACAGGGATTAATTCACCCCTCCACTTT. It yields the protein CASSDGTGINSPLHF. This rearrangement joins TRBV6-1 to TRBJ1-6; 9 bases line up with TRBD1. CDR3 length: 15 residues. V dropped 3 bases and J dropped 6; count of bases not matched to a gene: 3. CDR1 MNHNS and CDR2 SASEGT come from the germline V gene.

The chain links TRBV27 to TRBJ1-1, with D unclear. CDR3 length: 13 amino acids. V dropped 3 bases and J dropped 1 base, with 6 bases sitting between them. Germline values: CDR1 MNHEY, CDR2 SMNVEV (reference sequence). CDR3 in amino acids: CASSFGPNTEAFF. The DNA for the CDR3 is TGTGCCAGCAGTTTTGGGCCGAACACTGAAGCTTTCTTT.

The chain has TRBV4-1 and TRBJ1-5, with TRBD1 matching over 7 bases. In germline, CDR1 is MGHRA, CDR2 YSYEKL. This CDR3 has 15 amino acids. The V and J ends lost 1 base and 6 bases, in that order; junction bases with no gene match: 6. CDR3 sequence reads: CASSQVTGIFQPQHF. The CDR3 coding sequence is TGCGCCAGCAGCCAAGTGACAGGGATCTTTCAGCCCCAGCATTTT.

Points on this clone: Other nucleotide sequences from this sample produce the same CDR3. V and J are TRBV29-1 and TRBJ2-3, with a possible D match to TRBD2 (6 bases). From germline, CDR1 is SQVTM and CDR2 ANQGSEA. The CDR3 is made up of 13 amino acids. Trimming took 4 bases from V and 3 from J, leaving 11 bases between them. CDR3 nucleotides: TGCAGCGTTGTCGGCGGGGTAACAGATACGCAGTATTTT. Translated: CSVVGGVTDTQYF.

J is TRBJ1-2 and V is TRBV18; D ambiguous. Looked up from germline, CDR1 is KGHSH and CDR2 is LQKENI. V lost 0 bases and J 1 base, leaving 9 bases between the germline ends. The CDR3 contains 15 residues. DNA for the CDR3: TGTGCCAGCTCACCACCCACAGTCTTTAACTATGGCTACACCTTC. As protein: CASSPPTVFNYGYTF.

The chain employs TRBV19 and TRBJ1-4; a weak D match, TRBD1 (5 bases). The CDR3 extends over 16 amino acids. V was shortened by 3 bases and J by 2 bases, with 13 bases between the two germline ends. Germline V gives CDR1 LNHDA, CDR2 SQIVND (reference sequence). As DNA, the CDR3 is TGTGCCAGTAGTATCTCGCAGGGCCAGACTAATGAAAAACTGTTTTTT. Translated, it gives CASSISQGQTNEKLFF.

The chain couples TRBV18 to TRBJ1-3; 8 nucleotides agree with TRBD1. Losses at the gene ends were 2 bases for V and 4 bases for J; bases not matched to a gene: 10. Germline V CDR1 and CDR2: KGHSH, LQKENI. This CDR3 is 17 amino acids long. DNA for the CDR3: TGTGCCAGCTCACCATCTCCCCAGGGGGCATCAGGAAACACCATATATTTT. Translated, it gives CASSPSPQGASGNTIYF.

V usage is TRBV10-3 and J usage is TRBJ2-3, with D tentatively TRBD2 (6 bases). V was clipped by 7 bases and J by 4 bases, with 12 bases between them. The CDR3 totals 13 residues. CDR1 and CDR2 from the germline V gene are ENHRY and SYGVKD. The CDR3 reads CAITLAPSDTQYF. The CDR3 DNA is TGTGCCATCACCCTAGCGCCCTCAGATACGCAGTATTTT.

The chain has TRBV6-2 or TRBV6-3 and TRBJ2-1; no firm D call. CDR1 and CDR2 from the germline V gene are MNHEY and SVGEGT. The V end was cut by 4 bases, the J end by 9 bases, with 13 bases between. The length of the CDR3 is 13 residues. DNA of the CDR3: TGTGCCAGCAGTTCCTCGGTGAGGTTTGAGCAGTTCTTC. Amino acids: CASSSSVRFEQFF.

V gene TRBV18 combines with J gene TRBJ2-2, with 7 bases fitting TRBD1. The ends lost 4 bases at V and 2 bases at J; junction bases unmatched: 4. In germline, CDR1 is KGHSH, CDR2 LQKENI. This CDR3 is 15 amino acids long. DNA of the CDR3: TGTGCCAGCTCACTCGACAGGGTTAACACCGGGGAGCTGTTTTTT. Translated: CASSLDRVNTGELFF.

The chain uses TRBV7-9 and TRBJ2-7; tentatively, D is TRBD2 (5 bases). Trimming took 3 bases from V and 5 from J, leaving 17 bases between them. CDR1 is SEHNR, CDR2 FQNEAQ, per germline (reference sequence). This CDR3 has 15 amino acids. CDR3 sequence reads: CASSLGHGSAHEQYF. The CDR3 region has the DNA TGTGCCAGCAGCTTGGGTCATGGGAGCGCCCACGAGCAGTACTTC.

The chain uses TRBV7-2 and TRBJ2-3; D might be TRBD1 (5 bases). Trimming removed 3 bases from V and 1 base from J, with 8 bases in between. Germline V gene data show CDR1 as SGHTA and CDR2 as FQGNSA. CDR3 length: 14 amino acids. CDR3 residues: CASSFLQGTDTQYF. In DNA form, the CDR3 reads TGTGCCAGCAGCTTCCTACAGGGCACAGATACGCAGTATTTT.

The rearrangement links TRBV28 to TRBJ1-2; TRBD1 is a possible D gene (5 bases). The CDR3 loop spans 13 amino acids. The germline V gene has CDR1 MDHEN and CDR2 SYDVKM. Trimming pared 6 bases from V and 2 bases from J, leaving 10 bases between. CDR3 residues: CASSSGGNYGYTF. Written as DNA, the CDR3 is TGTGCCAGCAGCTCCGGGGGAAACTATGGCTACACCTTC.

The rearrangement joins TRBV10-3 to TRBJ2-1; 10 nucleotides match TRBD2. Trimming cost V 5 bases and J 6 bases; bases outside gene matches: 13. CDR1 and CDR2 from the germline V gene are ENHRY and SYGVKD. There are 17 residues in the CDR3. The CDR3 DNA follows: TGTGCCATCAGTCCGCCCCCAGCGGGAGGGGATCTCAATGAGCAGTTCTTC. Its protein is CAISPPPAGGDLNEQFF.

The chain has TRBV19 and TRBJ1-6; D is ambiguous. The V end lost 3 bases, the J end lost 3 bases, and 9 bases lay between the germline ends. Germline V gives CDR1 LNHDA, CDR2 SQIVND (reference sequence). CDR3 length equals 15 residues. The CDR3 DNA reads TGTGCCAGTAGTATCTTGGGAGACTATAATTCACCCCTCCACTTT. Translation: CASSILGDYNSPLHF.

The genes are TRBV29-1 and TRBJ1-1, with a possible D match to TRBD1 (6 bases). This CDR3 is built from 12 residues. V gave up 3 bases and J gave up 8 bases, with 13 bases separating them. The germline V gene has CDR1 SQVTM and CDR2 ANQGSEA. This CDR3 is CSVDSGAAEAFF. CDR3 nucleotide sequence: TGCAGCGTTGATTCAGGGGCGGCCGAAGCTTTCTTT.

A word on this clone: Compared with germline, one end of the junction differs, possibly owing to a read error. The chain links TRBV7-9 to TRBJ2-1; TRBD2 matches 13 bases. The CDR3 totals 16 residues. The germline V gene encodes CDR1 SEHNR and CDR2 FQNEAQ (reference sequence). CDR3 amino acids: CASSRTLGLAGPERFF. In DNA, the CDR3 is TGTGCCAGCAGCCGCACCTTGGGACTAGCGGGGCCTGAGCGGTTCTTC.

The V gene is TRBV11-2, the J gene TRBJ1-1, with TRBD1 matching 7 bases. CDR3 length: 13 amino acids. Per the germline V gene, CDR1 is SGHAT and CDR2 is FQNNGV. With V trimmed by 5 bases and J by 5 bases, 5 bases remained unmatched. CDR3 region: CASSHGTVTEAFF. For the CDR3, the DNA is TGTGCCAGCAGCCATGGGACAGTTACTGAAGCTTTCTTT.

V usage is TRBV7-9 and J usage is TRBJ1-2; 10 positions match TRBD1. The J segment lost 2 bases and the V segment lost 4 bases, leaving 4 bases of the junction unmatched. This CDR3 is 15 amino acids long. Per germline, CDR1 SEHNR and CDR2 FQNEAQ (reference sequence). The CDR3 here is CASSSDRGHNYGYTF. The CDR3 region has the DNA TGTGCCAGCAGCTCAGACAGGGGGCACAACTATGGCTACACCTTC.

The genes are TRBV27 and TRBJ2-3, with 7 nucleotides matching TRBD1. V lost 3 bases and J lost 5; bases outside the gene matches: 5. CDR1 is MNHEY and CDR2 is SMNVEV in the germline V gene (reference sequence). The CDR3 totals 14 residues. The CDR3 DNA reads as TGTGCCAGCAGTTTCAAACAGGGGCTAGATACGCAGTATTTT. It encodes CASSFKQGLDTQYF.

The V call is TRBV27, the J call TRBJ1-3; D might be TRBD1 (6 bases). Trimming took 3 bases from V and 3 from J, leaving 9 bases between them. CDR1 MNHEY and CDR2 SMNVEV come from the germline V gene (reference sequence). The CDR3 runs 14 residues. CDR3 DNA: TGTGCCAGCAGTTTCCAGGGGAGTGGAAACACCATATATTTT. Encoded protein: CASSFQGSGNTIYF.

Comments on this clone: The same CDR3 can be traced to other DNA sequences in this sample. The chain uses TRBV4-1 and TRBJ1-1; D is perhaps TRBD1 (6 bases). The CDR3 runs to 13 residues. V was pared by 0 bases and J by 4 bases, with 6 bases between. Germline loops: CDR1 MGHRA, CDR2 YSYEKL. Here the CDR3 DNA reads TGCGCCAGCAGCCAAGACAGGGGCACTGAAGCTTTCTTT. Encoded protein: CASSQDRGTEAFF.

The CDR3 here is CATRTDRTTYNEQFF. The CDR3 DNA follows: TGTGCCACCCGGACGGACAGGACCACCTACAATGAGCAGTTCTTC. The V call is TRBV10-3, the J call TRBJ2-1; 7 bases align to TRBD1. Germline CDR1 is ENHRY and CDR2 is SYGVKD. With V trimmed by 10 bases and J by 2 bases, 11 bases remained unmatched. The CDR3 covers 15 residues.

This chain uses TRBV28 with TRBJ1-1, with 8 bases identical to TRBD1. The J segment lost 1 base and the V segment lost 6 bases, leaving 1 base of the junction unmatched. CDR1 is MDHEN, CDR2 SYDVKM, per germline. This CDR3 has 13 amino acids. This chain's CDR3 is CASRGQGNTEAFF. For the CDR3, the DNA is TGTGCCAGCAGAGGACAGGGGAACACTGAAGCTTTCTTT.

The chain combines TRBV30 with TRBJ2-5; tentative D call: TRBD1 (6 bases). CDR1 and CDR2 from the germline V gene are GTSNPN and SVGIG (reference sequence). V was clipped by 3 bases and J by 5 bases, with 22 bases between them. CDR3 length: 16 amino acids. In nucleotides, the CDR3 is TGTGCCTGGAGCATAGTTCCGGGACACGGACAGGAGACCCAGTACTTC. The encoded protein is CAWSIVPGHGQETQYF.

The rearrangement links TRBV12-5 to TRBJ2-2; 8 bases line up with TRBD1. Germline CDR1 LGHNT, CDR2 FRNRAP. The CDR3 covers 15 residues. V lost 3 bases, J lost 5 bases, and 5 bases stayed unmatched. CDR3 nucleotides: TGTGCTAGTGGTTTAGGGACAGGTTCGACCGGGGAGCTGTTTTTT. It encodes CASGLGTGSTGELFF.

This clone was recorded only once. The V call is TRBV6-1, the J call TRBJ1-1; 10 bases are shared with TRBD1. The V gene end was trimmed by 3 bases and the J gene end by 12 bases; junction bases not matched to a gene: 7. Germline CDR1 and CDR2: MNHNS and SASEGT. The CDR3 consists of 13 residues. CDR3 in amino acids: CASSETGGRLTFF. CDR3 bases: TGTGCCAGCAGTGAGACAGGGGGCCGTTTAACTTTCTTT.

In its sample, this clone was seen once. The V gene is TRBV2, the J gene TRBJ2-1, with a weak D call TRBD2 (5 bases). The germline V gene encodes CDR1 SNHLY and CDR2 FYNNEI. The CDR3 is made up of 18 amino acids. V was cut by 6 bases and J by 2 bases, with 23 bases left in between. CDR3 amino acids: CASSFGGSTWKTYNEQFF. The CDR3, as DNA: TGTGCCAGCAGCTTCGGCGGGTCTACATGGAAGACCTACAATGAGCAGTTCTTC.